This T cell receptor beta chain derives from a study of T cell repertoires in cytomegalovirus infection. As for the study in general: Shared public TCR beta signatures pointed to both CMV infection and a matching HLA type.

Germline CDR1 is MNHEY and CDR2 is SMNVEV (reference sequence). There are 14 residues in the CDR3. Trimming removed 7 bases from V and 10 bases from J, with 17 bases in between. Study observations and caveats: Public TCR beta family frequency separated CMV-and-HLA carriers, including in an independent cohort. In two of eight donors, the top clonotype was HLA-C-restricted CMV-specific.

This clonotype occurred once. Antigen: not known. A single record per CDR3 protein comes from TCRdb applying MiXCR to the reads. Seen here are 70,000 to 85,000 distinct CDR3 sequences, 35% to 45% observed once, and the top ten hold 85% to 95%. The rearrangement links TRBV27 to TRBJ1-6, with unresolved D. The TCR originated in a human donor in good health (CMV status not recorded). Some clones in this sample may be carry-over from other donors' samples. The sample here was CD8+ T cells from cultured PBMCs, taken from culture after CMV antigen stimulation. The CDR3 DNA is TGTGCCAGCAACATGGACGGAATTGGATCACCCCTCCACTTT. Translated, it gives CASNMDGIGSPLHF.